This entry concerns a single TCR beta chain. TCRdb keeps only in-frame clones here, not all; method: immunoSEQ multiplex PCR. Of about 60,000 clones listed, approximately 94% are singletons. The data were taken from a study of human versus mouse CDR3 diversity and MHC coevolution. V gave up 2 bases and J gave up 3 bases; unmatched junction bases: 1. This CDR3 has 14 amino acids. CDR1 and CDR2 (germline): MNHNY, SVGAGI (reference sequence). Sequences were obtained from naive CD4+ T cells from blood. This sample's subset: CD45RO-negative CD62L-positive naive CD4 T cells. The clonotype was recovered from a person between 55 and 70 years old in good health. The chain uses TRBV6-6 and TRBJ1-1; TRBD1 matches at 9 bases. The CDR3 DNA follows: TGTGCCAGCAGTTACAGACAGGGGGACACTGAAGCTTTCTTT. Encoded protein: CASSYRQGDTEAFF.